This section outlines one T cell receptor beta chain sequence together with its context. This sample stems from a study of blood T cell repertoires in COVID-19. Across the whole study: PBMCs, B-cell-depleted T cells, or T cells were the source of the cDNA or gDNA that made up the material.

The ends lost 4 bases at V and 4 bases at J; junction bases unmatched: 3. The germline CDR1 and CDR2 sequences are MGHDK and SYGVNS. The CDR3 consists of 14 residues. Sequencing was performed with immunoSEQ multiplex PCR; in TCRdb, only in-frame clones are kept and a portion is missing. The sample holds fewer than 140,000 clones, 84% seen once. The chain carries TRBV25-1 and TRBJ2-2; TRBD1 agrees at 7 bases. This sequence was found in an older woman with acute or convalescent COVID-19. The sequenced material came from peripheral blood. Here the CDR3 reads CASSVDRSTGELFF. DNA of the CDR3: TGTGCCAGCAGTGTGGACAGGAGCACCGGGGAGCTGTTTTTT.